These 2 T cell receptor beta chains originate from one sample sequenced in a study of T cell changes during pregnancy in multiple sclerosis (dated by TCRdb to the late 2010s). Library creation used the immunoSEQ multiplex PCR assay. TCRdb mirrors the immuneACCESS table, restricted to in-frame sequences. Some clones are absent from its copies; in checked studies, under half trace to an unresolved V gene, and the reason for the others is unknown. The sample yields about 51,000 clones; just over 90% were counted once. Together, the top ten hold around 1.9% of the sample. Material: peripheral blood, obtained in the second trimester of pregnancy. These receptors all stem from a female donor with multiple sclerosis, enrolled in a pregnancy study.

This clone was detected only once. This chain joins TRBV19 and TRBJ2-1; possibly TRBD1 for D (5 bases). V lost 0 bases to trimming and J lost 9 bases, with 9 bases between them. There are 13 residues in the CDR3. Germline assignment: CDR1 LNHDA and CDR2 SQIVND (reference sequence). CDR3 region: CASSIDDRAEQFF. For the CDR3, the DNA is TGTGCCAGTAGTATAGACGACAGAGCTGAGCAGTTCTTC.

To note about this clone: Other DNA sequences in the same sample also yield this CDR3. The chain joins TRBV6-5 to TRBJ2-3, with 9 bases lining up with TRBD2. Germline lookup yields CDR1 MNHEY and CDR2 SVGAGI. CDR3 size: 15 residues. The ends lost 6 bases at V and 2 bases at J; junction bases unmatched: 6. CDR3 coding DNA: TGTGCCAGCAGCCTACTAGCGGGCAACACAGATACGCAGTATTTT. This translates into CASSLLAGNTDTQYF.